This is a list of T cell receptor beta chains from one sample in a study of shared clonotypes between healthy human individuals. Only in-frame clones appear in the TCRdb table, and some are missing; sequencing was by immunoSEQ multiplex PCR. This table holds fewer than 2.5 million clones, 93% found once. Sequencing was performed on naive CD4+ T cells from PBMCs. The receptors shown here come from a man younger than 30 in good health. Some clones in this sample may be carry-over from other donors' samples. Both conserved end residues are part of each CDR3. D genes are given only for firm matches. A row's size may be missing; if present it is once, few, many or a size class.

.	.	TRBJ2-7	TRBV6-5	TGTGCCAGCAGCCGGGACTTGAGCTACGAGCAGTACTTC	CASSRDLSYEQYF
.	TRBD1	TRBJ2-7	TRBV19	TGTGCCAGTAGTCCGACTGGACAGGGGATCTACGAGCAGTACTTC	CASSPTGQGIYEQYF
.	.	TRBJ2-7	TRBV9	TGTGCCAGCAGCGTAGGCAATGAGCAGTACTTC	CASSVGNEQYF
.	TRBD2	TRBJ2-3	TRBV6-1	TGTGCCAGTCTACCACTAGCGGGGGGAGGGGATACGCAGTATTTT	CASLPLAGGGDTQYF
.	.	TRBJ2-5	TRBV2	TGTGCCAGCACCATGCAGGGTGCAAAGACCCAGTACTTC	CASTMQGAKTQYF
.	TRBD1	TRBJ1-2	TRBV28	TGTGCCAGCAGTCCTGGGGACAGGCTCTCCTATGGCTACACCTTC	CASSPGDRLSYGYTF
.	TRBD2	TRBJ2-7	TRBV6-5	TGTGCCAGCAGTCGCCGGGACTATACCCCCTACGAGCAGTACTTC	CASSRRDYTPYEQYF
.	TRBD2	TRBJ2-1	TRBV19	TGTGCCAGTAGGTTTAGCGGGAGGGCCTACAATGAGCAGTTCTTC	CASRFSGRAYNEQFF
.	.	TRBJ2-5	TRBV18	TGTGCCAGCTCAGCAAACCAGGGGAGGCAGGGGGAGACCCAGTACTTC	CASSANQGRQGETQYF
.	TRBD2	TRBJ2-7	TRBV7-3	TGTGCCAGCAGGGCTAGCGGGAGCGACCCCCCCTACGAGCAGTACTTC	CASRASGSDPPYEQYF
few	.	TRBJ1-5	TRBV18	TGTGCCAGCTCACCTGAACAACTTTTCAATCAGCCCCAGCATTTT	CASSPEQLFNQPQHF
.	.	TRBJ1-2	TRBV20-1	TGCAGTGCTAGACTGTATGGCTACACCTTC	CSARLYGYTF
.	.	TRBJ2-2	TRBV18	TGTGCCAGCTCACCGTCAATAGAGACCCTGGCGGCCGGGGAGCTGTTTTTT	CASSPSIETLAAGELFF
.	.	TRBJ2-2	TRBV6-1	TGTGCCAGCAGTGAACGGTCCCCGAGGAACACCGGGGAGCTGTTTTTT	CASSERSPRNTGELFF
.	.	TRBJ2-7	TRBV6-5	TGTGCCAGCAGGCCGGGACACCTAGGCGAGCAGTACTTC	CASRPGHLGEQYF
.	.	TRBJ2-2	TRBV19	TGTGCCAGTAGTATCGGTACGGGAGCGAGTTACACCGGGGAGCTGTTTTTT	CASSIGTGASYTGELFF
.	.	TRBJ1-5	TRBV28	TGTGCCAGCAGTTTGGGGCCAAATTGGCATTTT	CASSLGPNWHF
once	.	TRBJ2-2	TRBV6-5	TGTGCCAGCAGACCGGACACCTTGGTCACCGGGGAGCTGTTTTTT	CASRPDTLVTGELFF
.	.	TRBJ1-1	TRBV7-2	TGTGCCAGCAGCGCACAGGCCCTGGGCACTGAAGCTTTCTTT	CASSAQALGTEAFF
.	TRBD1	TRBJ2-3	TRBV6-1	TGTGCCAGCAGTGCGGACAGGGAAACAGATACGCAGTATTTT	CASSADRETDTQYF
.	.	TRBJ2-7	TRBV7-2	TGTGCCAGCAGCTTATCCCCTTACATCTCCTACGAGCAGTACTTC	CASSLSPYISYEQYF
.	TRBD2	TRBJ2-7	TRBV18	TGTGCCAGCTCACCGCTAGCGGGAGGACGATTCTCCTACGAGCAGTACTTC	CASSPLAGGRFSYEQYF
.	.	TRBJ1-4	TRBV6-5	TGTGCCAGCAGTTATATTCGGGGGGAAAAACTGTTTTTT	CASSYIRGEKLFF
once	.	TRBJ2-1	TRBV28	TGTGCCAGCCGTAGGGACTCCTACAATGAGCAGTTCTTC	CASRRDSYNEQFF
.	.	TRBJ2-2	TRBV15	TGTGCCACCAGCAGAGATTTCGGGGAGCTGTTTTTT	CATSRDFGELFF
.	.	TRBJ2-3	TRBV7-3	TGTGCCAGCAGCTTAGCGGACACAGATACGCAGTATTTT	CASSLADTDTQYF
.	.	TRBJ1-2	TRBV18	TGTGCCAGCTCGCCACGGGATGAGGGCAGTTCGGGCTACACCTTC	CASSPRDEGSSGYTF
.	.	TRBJ2-7	TRBV5-1	TGCGCCAGCAGCTTGGGAGTAGGTTTCTCCTACGAGCAGTACTTC	CASSLGVGFSYEQYF
.	TRBD1	TRBJ2-7	TRBV25-1	TGTGCCAGCAGTACAGGGGGCAGGAACGAGCAGTACTTC	CASSTGGRNEQYF
.	TRBD2	TRBJ2-5	TRBV28	TGTGCCAGCAGTTACCTAGCGGAGTCTGAGACCCAGTACTTC	CASSYLAESETQYF
.	TRBD2	TRBJ2-1	TRBV10-1	TGCGCCAGCAGTGAGCGGAGCGGGAGGGCCCATGAGCAGTTCTTC	CASSERSGRAHEQFF
few	.	TRBJ1-1	TRBV28	TGTGCCAGCAGTCAGGGGACTGAAGCTTTCTTT	CASSQGTEAFF
.	.	TRBJ1-4	TRBV4-1	TGCGCCAGCAGCCAAGATGCCGGGAGTCTAGATAATGAAAAACTGTTTTTT	CASSQDAGSLDNEKLFF
.	.	TRBJ1-3	TRBV28	TGTGCCAGCAGTTCCCCGTTTGGTGGAAACACCATATATTTT	CASSSPFGGNTIYF
.	.	TRBJ2-7	TRBV7-6	TGTGCCAGCAGCCGATATTTGCCCGCCGGGACGCCCGGCGAGCAGTACTTC	CASSRYLPAGTPGEQYF
.	.	TRBJ2-1	TRBV9	TGTGCCAGCAGCGTTCAGGGCAGTTCCTACAATGAGCAGTTCTTC	CASSVQGSSYNEQFF
.	.	TRBJ1-1	TRBV30	TGTGCCTGGGGACAGTCGAACACTGAAGCTTTCTTT	CAWGQSNTEAFF
.	.	TRBJ2-7	TRBV7-6	TGTGCCAGCAGCTTGAGTGGGGCGCAGTACTTC	CASSLSGAQYF
.	.	TRBJ2-2	TRBV7-9	TGTGCCAGCCGACTGACTCCGAACACCGGGGAGCTGTTTTTT	CASRLTPNTGELFF
.	.	TRBJ2-1	TRBV15	TGTGCCACCAGCAGGCCCCGGGAAAGCTCCTACAATGAGCAGTTCTTC	CATSRPRESSYNEQFF
.	TRBD1	TRBJ1-1	TRBV5-1	TGCGCCAGCACCAGGGGACAGGGGGGGACTGAAGCTTTCTTT	CASTRGQGGTEAFF
.	.	TRBJ2-7	TRBV28	TGTGCCAGCATGCGGACAGTACCCTACGAGCAGTACTTC	CASMRTVPYEQYF
.	TRBD1	TRBJ1-5	TRBV4-3	TGCGCCAGCAGCCTCTACCGGGACAGTAATCAGCCCCAGCATTTT	CASSLYRDSNQPQHF
few	TRBD1	TRBJ2-7	TRBV14	TGTGCCAGCAGCCACGCTTTGGACAGGGCCTACGAGCAGTACTTC	CASSHALDRAYEQYF
once	.	TRBJ1-1	TRBV5-1	TGCGCCAGCAGCTTGAGTCTGGGGACTGAAGCTTTCTTT	CASSLSLGTEAFF
.	.	TRBJ2-3	TRBV15	TGTGCCACCAGCAGTAGGCTTGGGCAAGATACGCAGTATTTT	CATSSRLGQDTQYF
.	.	TRBJ1-2	TRBV7-8	TGTGCCAGCAGCTCACTGGGCAGGATCTATGGCTACACCTTC	CASSSLGRIYGYTF
.	TRBD2	TRBJ2-7	TRBV7-2	TGTGCCAGCAGCCTCATAGCGGGAGGTTGGGGCGAGCAGTACTTC	CASSLIAGGWGEQYF
.	.	TRBJ1-4	TRBV5-1	TGCGCCAGCAGCTTGGTTGCCTCGGCCGGACCTAATGAAAAACTGTTTTTT	CASSLVASAGPNEKLFF
.	TRBD1	TRBJ2-5	TRBV4-2	TGTGCCAGCAGCCAAGGGGACAGGGGGGGGTCGGAGACCCAGTACTTC	CASSQGDRGGSETQYF
.	TRBD2	TRBJ2-7	TRBV4-2	TGTGCCAGCAGCCAAAGTGCTAGCGGTAGCTCCTACGAGCAGTACTTC	CASSQSASGSSYEQYF
.	.	TRBJ1-1	TRBV6-6	TGTGCCAGCAGGGCCCCAGGGCTTTTGCACACTGAAGCTTTCTTT	CASRAPGLLHTEAFF
.	TRBD2	TRBJ2-5	TRBV12-5	TGTGCTAGTGGTTTGAGCGGGAGTGGAGAGACCCAGTACTTC	CASGLSGSGETQYF
.	TRBD1	TRBJ1-6	TRBV4-3	TGCGCCAGCGGATGGGACAGGAGGGATTCACCCCTCCACTTT	CASGWDRRDSPLHF
.	.	TRBJ2-2	TRBV11-1	TGTGCCAGCAGCTTAAGGCAGGCTTTCACCGGGGAGCTGTTTTTT	CASSLRQAFTGELFF
.	.	TRBJ2-7	TRBV29-1	TGCAGCGTTGCCCTGACCTACGAGCAGTACTTC	CSVALTYEQYF
.	.	TRBJ2-7	TRBV7-9	TGTGCCAGCAGCGCACCTTACGAGCAGTACTTC	CASSAPYEQYF
.	TRBD2	TRBJ2-1	TRBV7-6	TGTGCCAGCAGCGTTAGCGGGAGCTCCTACAATGAGCAGTTCTTC	CASSVSGSSYNEQFF
.	.	TRBJ2-6	TRBV2	TGTGCCAGCAGCGTGGGAGGAGTGGGTCCTGGGGCCAACGTCCTGACTTTC	CASSVGGVGPGANVLTF
.	.	TRBJ2-1	TRBV29-1	TGCAGCGTTGCGTTGGGCGTACCCTACAATGAGCAGTTCTTC	CSVALGVPYNEQFF